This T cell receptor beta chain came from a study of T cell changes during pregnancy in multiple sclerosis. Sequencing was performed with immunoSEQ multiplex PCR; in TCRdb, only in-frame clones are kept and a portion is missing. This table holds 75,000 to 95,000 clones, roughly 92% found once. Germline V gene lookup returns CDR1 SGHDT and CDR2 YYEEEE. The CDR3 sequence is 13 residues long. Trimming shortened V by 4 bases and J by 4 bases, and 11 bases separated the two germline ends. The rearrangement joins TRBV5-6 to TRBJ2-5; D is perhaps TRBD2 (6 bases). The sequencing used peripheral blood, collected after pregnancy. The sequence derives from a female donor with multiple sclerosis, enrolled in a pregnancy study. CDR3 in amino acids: CASSPGDGETQYF. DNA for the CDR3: TGTGCCAGCAGCCCGGGGGACGGAGAGACCCAGTACTTC. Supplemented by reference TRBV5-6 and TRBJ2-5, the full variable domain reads DAGVTQSPTHLIKTRGQQVTLRCSPKSGHDTVSWYQQALGQGPQFIFQYYEEEERQRGNFPDRFSGHQFPNYSSELNVNALLLGDSALYLCASSPGDGETQYFGPGTRLLVL.